These 25 T cell receptor beta chains were sequenced from one sample in a study of T cell responses to AZD1222 COVID-19 vaccine. The method was immunoSEQ multiplex PCR; TCRdb's version includes in-frame clones alone and lacks a portion of them. The table includes approximately 120,000 clones, roughly nine tenths detected once. The specimen was peripheral blood, collected on day 0 of AZD1222 vaccination. The source is an adult in good health.

The sample holds a few counts of this clone. This sequence joins TRBV3-1 (or the pseudogene TRBV3-2) and TRBJ1-3; TRBD1 matches at 7 bases. Germline trimming cut 4 bases from V and 2 bases from J; bases unmatched to any gene: 8. This CDR3 has 16 amino acids. CDR1 is LGHDT and CDR2 is YNNKEL in the germline V gene (reference sequence). The CDR3 loop is CASSPRDRLTGNTIYF. The DNA for the CDR3 is TGTGCCAGCAGCCCCCGGGACAGACTAACTGGAAACACCATATATTTT.

The CDR3 DNA is TGTGCCAGCAGCAACTCTGGGGCCAACGTCCTGACTTTC. Translated: CASSNSGANVLTF. V and J are TRBV7-2 and TRBJ2-6, with D uncertain. The CDR3 runs to 13 residues. The V and J ends lost 5 bases and 0 bases respectively, with 2 bases between them. Germline-derived CDR1 and CDR2 are SGHTA and FQGNSA.

The chain combines TRBV30 with TRBJ1-4; 8 bases line up with TRBD1. Germline V CDR1 and CDR2: GTSNPN, SVGIG (reference sequence). The length of the CDR3 is 14 residues. The V gene end was trimmed by 5 bases and the J gene end by 4 bases; junction bases not matched to a gene: 6. CDR3 bases: TGTGCCTGGGCCGGGACAGGTTATAATGAAAAACTGTTTTTT. Protein product: CAWAGTGYNEKLFF.

The count of this clone is one. The chain uses TRBV21-1 and TRBJ2-7; TRBD1, the table's D call, lacks a check against the DNA. TRBV21-1 is described as a pseudogene. The CDR3 is 18 amino acids. CDR3 residues: CASVVRTGVVYASYEQYF. The CDR3 region has the DNA TGTGCCAGCGTGGTAAGGACAGGGGTTGTTTATGCCTCCTACGAGCAGTACTTC.

The chain combines TRBV28 with TRBJ2-7; 10 nucleotides match TRBD1. This CDR3 has 14 residues. Unmatched junction bases numbered 1, after V lost 1 base and J lost 4 bases. Germline V gene lookup returns CDR1 MDHEN and CDR2 SYDVKM. The CDR3 coding sequence is TGTGCCAGCAGTTTATTGGGACAGGGGTACGAGCAGTACTTC. Translated: CASSLLGQGYEQYF.

This chain connects TRBV3-1 (or the pseudogene TRBV3-2) to TRBJ2-7, with 8 positions matching TRBD2. The CDR3 contains 15 residues. Germline loops: CDR1 LGHDT, CDR2 YNNKEL (reference sequence). The V and J ends lost 4 bases and 4 bases, in that order; junction bases with no gene match: 9. In DNA form, the CDR3 reads TGTGCCAGCAGCCCTCGGGGGGGCGGGGATTACGAGCAGTACTTC. This codes for CASSPRGGGDYEQYF.

This clone was seen more than once but under ten times. This chain joins TRBV7-9 and TRBJ2-1; 7 nucleotides match TRBD1. With 6 bases clipped from V and 5 bases from J, the junction kept 7 bases outside the gene matches. The germline gives CDR1 SEHNR, CDR2 FQNEAQ (reference sequence). The CDR3 runs 14 residues. This chain's CDR3 is CASSFLTGDNEQFF. The CDR3, as DNA: TGTGCCAGCAGTTTCCTTACAGGGGACAATGAGCAGTTCTTC.

This chain links TRBV3-1 (or the pseudogene TRBV3-2) with TRBJ1-1; tentatively, D is TRBD1 (6 bases). V lost 2 bases and J 4 bases, leaving 11 bases between the germline ends. This CDR3 has 14 amino acids. Germline CDR1 reads LGHDT; CDR2 reads YNNKEL (reference sequence). Here the CDR3 DNA reads TGTGCCAGCAGCCAACCCGGGGGGGCCACTGAAGCTTTCTTT. This encodes CASSQPGGATEAFF.

This chain links TRBV6-5 with TRBJ1-3; tentatively, D is TRBD1 (5 bases). The CDR3 sequence is 15 residues long. V lost 4 bases and J lost 3, with 13 bases in between. CDR1 MNHEY and CDR2 SVGAGI come from the germline V gene. The CDR3 here is CASSSQGISGNTIYF. The CDR3 DNA reads TGTGCCAGCAGTTCTCAGGGAATTAGTGGAAACACCATATATTTT.

There are a few counts of this clone. J is TRBJ2-7 and V is TRBV9, with TRBD1 matching over 7 bases. This CDR3 is 16 amino acids long. Losses at the gene ends were 0 bases for V and 3 bases for J; bases not matched to a gene: 9. From germline, CDR1 is SGDLS and CDR2 YYNGEE. The CDR3 here is CASSVGKGASIYEQYF. As DNA, the CDR3 is TGTGCCAGCAGCGTAGGAAAGGGGGCTTCAATCTACGAGCAGTACTTC.

The gene calls are TRBV4-3 and TRBJ1-2; possibly TRBD1 for D (5 bases). This CDR3 region has 18 residues. Trimming took off 0 bases at V and 0 bases at J, with 17 bases between the two ends. In germline, CDR1 is LGHNA, CDR2 YSLEER. CDR3 DNA: TGCGCCAGCAGCCAAGAGTCCCCTTCAGCGACAGCTAACTATGGCTACACCTTC. It is translated as CASSQESPSATANYGYTF.

The genes are TRBV2 and TRBJ1-3, with a possible D match to TRBD1 (6 bases). The V gene lost 6 bases and the J gene lost 3 bases, with 9 bases spanning the gap. CDR3 length: 13 residues. Germline lookup yields CDR1 SNHLY and CDR2 FYNNEI. The CDR3 region has the DNA TGTGCCAGCAGCGGGGGCAGTGGAAACACCATATATTTT. Amino acid sequence: CASSGGSGNTIYF.

This chain connects TRBV28 to TRBJ1-1; D is possibly TRBD1 (6 bases). V was pared by 6 bases and J by 11 bases, with 13 bases between. Germline V lookup: CDR1 MDHEN, CDR2 SYDVKM. The CDR3 is made up of 11 amino acids. CDR3 residues: CASRVTGEAFF. DNA of the CDR3: TGTGCCAGCAGGGTGACAGGCGAGGCTTTCTTT. The variable domain in full, completed from reference TRBV28 and TRBJ1-1, reads DVKVTQSSRYLVKRTGEKVFLECVQDMDHENMFWYRQDPGLGLRLIYFSYDVKMKEKGDIPEGYSVSREKKERFSLILESASTNQTSMYLCASRVTGEAFFGQGTRLTVV.

The chain has TRBV7-9 and TRBJ1-1, with TRBD1 matching over 9 bases. The V gene's germline CDR1 is SEHNR and CDR2 FQNEAQ (reference sequence). J was trimmed by 1 base and V by 1 base; bases with no gene match: 4. The length of the CDR3 is 16 residues. CDR3 sequence (DNA): TGTGCCAGCAGCTTAGATAGGGGACAGGGGAACACTGAAGCTTTCTTT. Amino acids: CASSLDRGQGNTEAFF.

J is TRBJ2-2 and V is TRBV18; a weak D match, TRBD1 (6 bases). Germline V gene lookup returns CDR1 KGHSH and CDR2 LQKENI. This CDR3 comprises 13 residues. Between the trimmed V and J ends, which lost 4 bases and 6 bases, there was a span of 9 bases. The CDR3 protein is CASSQTGPGELFF. Here the CDR3 DNA reads TGTGCCAGCTCACAAACAGGGCCCGGGGAGCTGTTTTTT.

The chain uses TRBV9 and TRBJ1-2; D perhaps matches TRBD1 (5 bases). There are 13 residues in the CDR3. Trimming left V 2 bases short and J 7 bases short, with 12 bases between. Germline V gene data show CDR1 as SGDLS and CDR2 as YYNGEE. The CDR3 bases are TGTGCCAGCAGCGTGGAGGGGTGGCGTGGCTACACCTTC. Residues: CASSVEGWRGYTF.

This rearrangement joins TRBV4-2 to TRBJ2-5, with D uncertain. CDR3 length equals 16 residues. Germline V gene lookup returns CDR1 LGHNA and CDR2 YNFKEQ. The V end lost 4 bases, the J end lost 5 bases, and 20 bases lay between the germline ends. CDR3 nucleotides: TGTGCCAGCAGCCGCCCCCTGGGCCAAGGCATGGAGACCCAGTACTTC. This sequence encodes CASSRPLGQGMETQYF.

CDR3 residues: CASSVAGGNEQFF. The CDR3 nucleotides read TGTGCCAGCAGTGTGGCGGGAGGTAATGAGCAGTTCTTC. The V call is TRBV25-1, the J call TRBJ2-1; 8 positions agree with TRBD2. This CDR3 comprises 13 residues. Looked up from germline, CDR1 is MGHDK and CDR2 is SYGVNS. The V gene end was trimmed by 4 bases and the J gene end by 7 bases; junction bases not matched to a gene: 3.

V and J are TRBV19 and TRBJ1-6, with 8 bases aligning to TRBD1. Germline lookup yields CDR1 LNHDA and CDR2 SQIVND (reference sequence). This CDR3 has 13 residues. The J segment lost 15 bases and the V segment lost 5 bases, leaving 9 bases of the junction unmatched. CDR3 sequence: CASSPGQAVFLHF. CDR3 bases: TGTGCCAGTAGTCCGGGACAGGCGGTATTCCTCCACTTT.

This chain uses TRBV2 with TRBJ2-1, with D perhaps being TRBD1 or TRBD2 (6 bases each). CDR1 and CDR2 from the germline V gene are SNHLY and FYNNEI. V lost 10 bases to trimming and J lost 7 bases, with 17 bases between them. The CDR3 runs 13 residues. CDR3 protein: CAIFVGGPNEQFF. The DNA of the CDR3 is TGTGCCATCTTTGTGGGGGGCCCTAATGAGCAGTTCTTC.

V gene TRBV9 combines with J gene TRBJ2-1, with D perhaps assigned TRBD1 or TRBD2 (5 bases each). Trimming cost V 0 bases and J 2 bases, with 12 bases left between them. Germline V gene lookup returns CDR1 SGDLS and CDR2 YYNGEE. This CDR3 contains 16 residues. This chain's CDR3 is CASSVVGTGTYNEQFF. DNA for the CDR3: TGTGCCAGCAGCGTAGTTGGGACCGGGACCTACAATGAGCAGTTCTTC. Filled out from reference TRBV9 and TRBJ2-1, the complete variable domain reads DSGVTQTPKHLITATGQRVTLRCSPRSGDLSVYWYQQSLDQGLQFLIQYYNGEERAKGNILERFSAQQFPDLHSELNLSSLELGDSALYFCASSVVGTGTYNEQFFGPGTRLTVL.

This chain joins TRBV9 and TRBJ1-5; D is perhaps TRBD1 (5 bases). CDR1 SGDLS and CDR2 YYNGEE come from the germline V gene. Trimming took 0 bases from V and 4 from J, leaving 11 bases between them. CDR3 length: 15 amino acids. The CDR3 protein is CASSVEGQGNQPQHF. The CDR3 nucleotides are TGTGCCAGCAGCGTAGAAGGGCAGGGAAATCAGCCCCAGCATTTT.

This rearrangement joins TRBV6-2 or TRBV6-3 to TRBJ2-1; D remains unclear. The germline V and J ends were trimmed by 4 bases and 6 bases, with 13 bases remaining between them. The CDR3 is 14 residues long. Germline V gene data show CDR1 as MNHEY and CDR2 as SVGEGT. The CDR3 protein is CASSWPIGINEQFF. The CDR3 bases are TGTGCCAGCAGTTGGCCCATAGGGATCAATGAGCAGTTCTTC.

The V call is TRBV28, the J call TRBJ1-1; D unresolved. V was shortened by 1 base and J by 8 bases, with 5 bases between the two germline ends. The CDR3 totals 11 residues. Germline V lookup: CDR1 MDHEN, CDR2 SYDVKM. The DNA of the CDR3 is TGTGCCAGCAGTTTATCGGAAGAAGCTTTCTTT. Translation: CASSLSEEAFF.

The CDR3 spells CASSNTWNTEAFF. The CDR3 region has the DNA TGTGCCAGCAGCAATACGTGGAACACTGAAGCTTTCTTT. The rearrangement links TRBV9 to TRBJ1-1; D ambiguous. V was pared by 4 bases and J by 1 base, with 8 bases between. CDR3 length equals 13 residues. Germline lookup yields CDR1 SGDLS and CDR2 YYNGEE.